A single T cell receptor (beta chain) is shown here with its context. Antigen unknown. TCRdb recomputed calls from the reads with MiXCR, one row per CDR3 protein. The data contain under 850,000 distinct CDR3 sequences, around 31% of them singletons. Looked up from germline, CDR1 is MNHNY and CDR2 is SVGAGI (reference sequence). Trimming took 2 bases from V and 1 from J; bases not matched to a gene: 11. The CDR3 covers 18 residues. The data were obtained in a study of T cell repertoires in cytomegalovirus infection. The wider study: Well-studied HLA-B-restricted CMV epitopes were used in the study alongside recently identified HLA-C-restricted ones. Signatures in public TCR beta sequences pointed to both CMV infection and matching HLA type. Points from the study as a whole: Cumulative frequency (of public TCR beta family members) identified carriers of CMV plus the relevant HLA. Dominating the ex vivo response were HLA-C-restricted CMV-specific TCR beta clonotypes.

Sequencing used cultured PBMCs, obtained from culture after CMV antigen stimulation. This clonotype was sampled from a human donor in good health (CMV status not recorded). Some clones in this sample may be carry-over from other donors' samples. The chain recombines TRBV6-6 with TRBJ2-3, with 8 bases that match TRBD2. DNA of the CDR3: TGTGCCAGCAGTTACCCGTCTCGGGGAGCGGGAGGCACAGATACGCAGTATTTT. Its translation is CASSYPSRGAGGTDTQYF.